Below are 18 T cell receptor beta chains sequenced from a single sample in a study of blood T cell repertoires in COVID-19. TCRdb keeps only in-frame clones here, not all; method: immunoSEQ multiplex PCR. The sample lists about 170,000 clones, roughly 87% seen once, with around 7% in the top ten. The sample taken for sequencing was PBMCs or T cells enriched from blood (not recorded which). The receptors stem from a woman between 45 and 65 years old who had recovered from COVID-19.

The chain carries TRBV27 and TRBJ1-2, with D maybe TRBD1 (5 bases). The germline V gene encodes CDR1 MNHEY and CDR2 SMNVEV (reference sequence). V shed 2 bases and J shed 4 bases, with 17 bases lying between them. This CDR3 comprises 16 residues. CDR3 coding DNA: TGTGCCAGCAGTTTAGACGGGTCAGGGCCCCTCTATGGCTACACCTTC. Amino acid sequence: CASSLDGSGPLYGYTF.

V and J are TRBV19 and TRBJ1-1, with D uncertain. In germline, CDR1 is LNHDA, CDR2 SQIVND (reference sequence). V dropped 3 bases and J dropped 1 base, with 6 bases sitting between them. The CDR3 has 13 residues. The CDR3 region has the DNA TGTGCCAGTAGTATCTTTCCGAACACTGAAGCTTTCTTT. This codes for CASSIFPNTEAFF. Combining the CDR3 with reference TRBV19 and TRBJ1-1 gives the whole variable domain DGGITQSPKYLFRKEGQNVTLSCEQNLNHDAMYWYRQDPGQGLRLIYYSQIVNDFQKGDIAEGYSVSREKKESFPLTVTSAQKNPTAFYLCASSIFPNTEAFFGQGTRLTVV.

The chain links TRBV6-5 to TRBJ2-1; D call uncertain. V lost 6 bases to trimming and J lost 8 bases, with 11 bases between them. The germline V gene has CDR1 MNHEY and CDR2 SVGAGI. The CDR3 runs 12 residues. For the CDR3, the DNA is TGTGCCAGCAGCAGGTCTCAGGATGAGCAGTTCTTC. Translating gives CASSRSQDEQFF.

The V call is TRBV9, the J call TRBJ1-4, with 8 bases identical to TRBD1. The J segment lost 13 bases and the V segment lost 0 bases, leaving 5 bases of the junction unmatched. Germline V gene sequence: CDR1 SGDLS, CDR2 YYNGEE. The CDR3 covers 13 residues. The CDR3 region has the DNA TGTGCCAGCAGCGTAGGGACAGGGAGGCGACTGTTTTTT. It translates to CASSVGTGRRLFF.

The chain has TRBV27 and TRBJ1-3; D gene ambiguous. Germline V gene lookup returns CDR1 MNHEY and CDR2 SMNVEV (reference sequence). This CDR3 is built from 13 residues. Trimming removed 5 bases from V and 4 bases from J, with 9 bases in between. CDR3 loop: CASSPASGNTIYF. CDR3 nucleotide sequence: TGTGCCAGCAGTCCCGCTAGCGGAAACACCATATATTTT.

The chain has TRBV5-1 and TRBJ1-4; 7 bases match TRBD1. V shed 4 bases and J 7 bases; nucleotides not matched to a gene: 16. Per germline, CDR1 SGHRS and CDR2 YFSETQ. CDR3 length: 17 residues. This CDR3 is CASSGGVQQGSGEKLFF. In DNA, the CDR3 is TGCGCCAGCAGCGGGGGTGTGCAACAGGGGTCGGGTGAAAAACTGTTTTTT.

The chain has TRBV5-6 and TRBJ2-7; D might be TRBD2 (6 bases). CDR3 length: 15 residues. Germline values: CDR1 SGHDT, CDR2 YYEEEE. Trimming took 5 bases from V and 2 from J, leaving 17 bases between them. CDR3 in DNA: TGTGCCAGCAGTTCCTGGCGGGACGCGCCCTACGAGCAGTACTTC. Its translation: CASSSWRDAPYEQYF.

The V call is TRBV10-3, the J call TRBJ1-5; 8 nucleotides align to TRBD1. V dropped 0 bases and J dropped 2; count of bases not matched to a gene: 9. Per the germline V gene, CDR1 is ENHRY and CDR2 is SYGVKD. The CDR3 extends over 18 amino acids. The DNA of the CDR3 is TGTGCCATCAGTGAGTCTGGGGATCAGGGGGCCGGCAATCAGCCCCAGCATTTT. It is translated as CAISESGDQGAGNQPQHF.

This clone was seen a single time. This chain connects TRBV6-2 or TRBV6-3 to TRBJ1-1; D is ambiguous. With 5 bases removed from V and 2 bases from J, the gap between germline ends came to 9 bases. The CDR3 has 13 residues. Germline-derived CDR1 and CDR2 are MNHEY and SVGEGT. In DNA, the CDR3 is TGTGCCAGCAGTCGTGGCCCTAACACTGAAGCTTTCTTT. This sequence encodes CASSRGPNTEAFF.

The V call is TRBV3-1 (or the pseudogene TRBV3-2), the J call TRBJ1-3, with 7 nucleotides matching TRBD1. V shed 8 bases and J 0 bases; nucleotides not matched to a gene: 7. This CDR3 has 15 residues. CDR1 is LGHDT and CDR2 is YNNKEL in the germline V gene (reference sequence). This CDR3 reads CASGPQGSSGNTIYF. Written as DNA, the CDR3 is TGTGCCAGCGGACCACAGGGGTCCTCTGGAAACACCATATATTTT.

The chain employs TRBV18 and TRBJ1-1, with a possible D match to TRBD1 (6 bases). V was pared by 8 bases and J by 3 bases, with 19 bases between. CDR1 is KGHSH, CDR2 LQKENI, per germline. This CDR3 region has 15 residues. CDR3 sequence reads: CASVGAGAIHTEAFF. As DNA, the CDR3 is TGTGCCAGCGTTGGGGCAGGGGCGATACACACTGAAGCTTTCTTT.

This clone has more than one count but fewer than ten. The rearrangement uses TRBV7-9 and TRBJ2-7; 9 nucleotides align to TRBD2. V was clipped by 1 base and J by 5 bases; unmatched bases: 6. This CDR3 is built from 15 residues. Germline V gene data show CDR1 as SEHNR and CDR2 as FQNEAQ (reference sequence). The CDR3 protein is CASSLVRREGNEQYF. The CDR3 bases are TGTGCCAGCAGCTTAGTTCGGCGGGAGGGGAACGAGCAGTACTTC.

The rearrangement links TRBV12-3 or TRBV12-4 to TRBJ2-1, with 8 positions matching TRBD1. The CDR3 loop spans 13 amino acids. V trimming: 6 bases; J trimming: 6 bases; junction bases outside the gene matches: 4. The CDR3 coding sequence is TGTGCCAGCAGGCGGACAGGGTCCAATGAGCAGTTCTTC. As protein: CASRRTGSNEQFF.

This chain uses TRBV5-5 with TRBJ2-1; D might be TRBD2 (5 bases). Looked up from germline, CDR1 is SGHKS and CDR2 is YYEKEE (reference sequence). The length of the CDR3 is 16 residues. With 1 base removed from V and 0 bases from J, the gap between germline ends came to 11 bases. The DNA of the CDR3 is TGTGCCAGCAGCTTGATCGCGGGCAGCTCCTACAATGAGCAGTTCTTC. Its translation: CASSLIAGSSYNEQFF.

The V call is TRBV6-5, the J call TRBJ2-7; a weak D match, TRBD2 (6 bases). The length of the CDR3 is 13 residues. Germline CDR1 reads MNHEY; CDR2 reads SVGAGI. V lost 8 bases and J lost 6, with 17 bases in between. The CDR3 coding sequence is TGTGCCAGCTCCGGGAGCTGGGTTCGCGAGCAGTACTTC. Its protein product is CASSGSWVREQYF.

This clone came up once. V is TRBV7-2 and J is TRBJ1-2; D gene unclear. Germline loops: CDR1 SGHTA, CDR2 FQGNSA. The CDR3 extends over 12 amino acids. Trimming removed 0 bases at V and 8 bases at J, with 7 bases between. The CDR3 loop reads CASSLAELGYTF. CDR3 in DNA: TGTGCCAGCAGCTTAGCTGAGCTAGGCTACACCTTC.

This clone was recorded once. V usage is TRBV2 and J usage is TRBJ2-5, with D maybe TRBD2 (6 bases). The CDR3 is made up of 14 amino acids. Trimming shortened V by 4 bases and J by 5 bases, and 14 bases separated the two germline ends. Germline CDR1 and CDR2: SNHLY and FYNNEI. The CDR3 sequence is CASSGVRSGETQYF. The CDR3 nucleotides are TGTGCCAGCAGTGGCGTCCGGAGCGGGGAGACCCAGTACTTC.

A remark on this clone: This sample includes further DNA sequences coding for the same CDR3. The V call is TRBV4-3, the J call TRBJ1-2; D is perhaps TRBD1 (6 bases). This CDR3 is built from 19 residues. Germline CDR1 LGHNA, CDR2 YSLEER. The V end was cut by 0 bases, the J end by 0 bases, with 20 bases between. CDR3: CASSQEASTWGHPNYGYTF. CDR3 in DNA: TGCGCCAGCAGCCAAGAGGCATCAACCTGGGGACACCCTAACTATGGCTACACCTTC.